This T cell receptor beta chain was sequenced for a study of shared clonotypes between healthy human individuals. Overall study findings and caveats: Rarefaction revealed incomplete sorted-subset sequencing despite large depth. Clonotypes shared by all four sorted-subset donors had higher generation probabilities than non-shared clonotypes.

Every immunoSEQ plate was one replicate of a subset's evenly spread DNA. Replicate sorted-subset PCRs were loaded with around 210 ng DNA, roughly 33,000 T cell genomes. TCRdb keeps only in-frame clones here, not all; method: immunoSEQ multiplex PCR. Of around 2.1 million clones in the sample, 90% to 97% were seen once. Turning to this clone: Its antigen is not known. Distinct nucleotide sequences in the sample also encode this CDR3.

V was shortened by 8 bases and J by 1 base, with 8 bases between the two germline ends. Germline V gives CDR1 MDHEN, CDR2 SYDVKM. CDR3 length equals 12 residues. The genes are TRBV28 and TRBJ1-1; no firm D call. The origin of this receptor is a man in his late teens or twenties in good health. The sample was naive CD4+ T cells sorted from blood. Stated subset: CD45RA+ positively selected. CDR3: CASGRSNTEAFF. The DNA of the CDR3 is TGTGCCAGCGGCCGATCGAACACTGAAGCTTTCTTT.